This TCR beta chain appears in the sequencing data of a study of CD8+CD57+ T cells in acquired aplastic anemia. Study-wide background: Mean yield of DNA from sorted CD4+ and CD8+ cells was 2.5 to 4 ug. Study results and caveats: Patients and controls shared some 30 CD8+ CDR3 sequences, highly expressed in patients.

Concerning this clonotype itself: As yet, its antigen is unknown.

Profiling that covered TCR beta VDJ and CDR3 relied on genomic DNA as its template. MiXCR, applied by TCRdb to the reads, yields one record per CDR3 protein. The sample yields 150,000 to 200,000 distinct CDR3 sequences, 70% to 80% seen once. Those patients picked for sequencing had displayed CD8+CD57+ cell expansion on flow cytometry. Among the patients, all had severe acquired aplastic anemia. Untreated patients provided the blood samples, with no therapy given before sampling. The V gene end was trimmed by 4 bases and the J gene end by 0 bases; junction bases not matched to a gene: 2. The V gene's germline CDR1 is KGHDR and CDR2 SFDVKD. The CDR3 spans 15 residues.

The chain joins TRBV24-1 to TRBJ2-7, with TRBD2 matching over 10 bases. Sample: sorted CD4+, CD8+, or CD8+CD57+ T cells (not recorded which) from PBMCs. The sequence was obtained from a human donor with aplastic anemia. The CDR3 sequence: CATSDGTSASYEQYF. The CDR3 nucleotides read TGTGCCACCAGTGACGGGACTAGCGCCTCCTACGAGCAGTACTTC.